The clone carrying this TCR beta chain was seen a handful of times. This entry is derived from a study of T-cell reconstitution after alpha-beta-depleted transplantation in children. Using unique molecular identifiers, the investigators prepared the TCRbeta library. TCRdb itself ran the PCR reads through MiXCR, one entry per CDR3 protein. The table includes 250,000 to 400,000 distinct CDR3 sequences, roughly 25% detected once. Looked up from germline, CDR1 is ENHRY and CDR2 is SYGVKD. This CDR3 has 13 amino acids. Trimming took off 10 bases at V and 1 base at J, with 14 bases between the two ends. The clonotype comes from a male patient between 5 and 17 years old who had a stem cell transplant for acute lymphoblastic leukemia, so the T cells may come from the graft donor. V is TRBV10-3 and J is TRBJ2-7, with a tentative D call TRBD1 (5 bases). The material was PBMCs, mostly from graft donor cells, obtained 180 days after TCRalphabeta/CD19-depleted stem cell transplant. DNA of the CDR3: TGTGCCACCAAAAGTGGGGCGTCCTACGAGCAGTACTTC. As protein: CATKSGASYEQYF.